The clone carrying this TCR beta chain was seen more than once but under ten times. The target antigen is unknown. Losses at the gene ends were 4 bases for V and 5 bases for J; bases not matched to a gene: 5. CDR3 size: 15 residues. In germline, CDR1 is MNHEY, CDR2 SVGEGT. The sample is drawn from a study of T-cell memory formation after mild COVID-19. Study observations and caveats: CD4+ contracting clones were mainly CM and EM; CD8+ ones, EMRA.

TCRdb reprocessed the 5' RACE reads with MiXCR, giving one entry per CDR3 protein. The data show under 700,000 distinct CDR3 sequences, about a fifth seen once. The chain is built from TRBV6-2 or TRBV6-3 and TRBJ2-1; 10 bases map to TRBD1. The source of this sequence is an adult woman who had mild COVID-19 (a few samples of this study predate the infection). Cell type and time point are not known. The specimen was PBMCs or a T cell subset sorted from them (not recorded which). This chain's CDR3 is CASSSGTGVDNEQFF. CDR3 sequence (DNA): TGTGCCAGCAGTTCCGGGACAGGGGTGGACAATGAGCAGTTCTTC.